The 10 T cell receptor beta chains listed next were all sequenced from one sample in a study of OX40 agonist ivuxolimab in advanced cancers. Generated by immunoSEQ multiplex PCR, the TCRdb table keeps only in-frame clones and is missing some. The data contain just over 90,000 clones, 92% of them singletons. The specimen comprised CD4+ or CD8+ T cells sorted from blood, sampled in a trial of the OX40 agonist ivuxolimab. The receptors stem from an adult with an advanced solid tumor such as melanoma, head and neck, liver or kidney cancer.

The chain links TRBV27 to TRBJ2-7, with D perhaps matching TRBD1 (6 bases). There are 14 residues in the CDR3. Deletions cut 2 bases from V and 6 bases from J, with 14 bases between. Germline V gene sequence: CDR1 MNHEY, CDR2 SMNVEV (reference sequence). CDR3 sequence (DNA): TGTGCCAGCAGTTTAAACGACAGGAAAGGCGAGCAGTACTTC. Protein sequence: CASSLNDRKGEQYF.

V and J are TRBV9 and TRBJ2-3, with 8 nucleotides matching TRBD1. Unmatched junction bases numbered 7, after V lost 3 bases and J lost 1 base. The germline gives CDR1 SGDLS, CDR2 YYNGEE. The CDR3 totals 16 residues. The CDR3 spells CASSAPGGAGTDTQYF. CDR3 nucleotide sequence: TGTGCCAGCAGCGCCCCAGGGGGCGCGGGCACAGATACGCAGTATTTT.

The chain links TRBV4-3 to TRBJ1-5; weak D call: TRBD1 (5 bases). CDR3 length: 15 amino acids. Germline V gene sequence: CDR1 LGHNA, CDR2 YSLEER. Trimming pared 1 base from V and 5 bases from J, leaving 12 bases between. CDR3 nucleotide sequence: TGCGCCAGCAGCCAAGGGAGGGGTGCCGATCAGCCCCAGCATTTT. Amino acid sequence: CASSQGRGADQPQHF.

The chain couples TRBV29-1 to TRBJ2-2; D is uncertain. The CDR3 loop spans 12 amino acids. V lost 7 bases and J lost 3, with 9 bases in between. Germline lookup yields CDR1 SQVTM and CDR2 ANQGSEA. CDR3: CSAAGDTGELFF. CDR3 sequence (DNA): TGCAGCGCGGCCGGCGACACCGGGGAGCTGTTTTTT.

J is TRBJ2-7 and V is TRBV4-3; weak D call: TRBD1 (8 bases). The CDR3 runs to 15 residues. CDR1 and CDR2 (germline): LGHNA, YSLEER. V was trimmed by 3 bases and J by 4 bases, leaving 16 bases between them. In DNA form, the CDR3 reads TGCGCCAGCAGCCATGGACAGGGACTAAATTACGAGCAGTACTTC. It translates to CASSHGQGLNYEQYF.

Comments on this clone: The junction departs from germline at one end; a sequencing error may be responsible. The CDR3 protein is CASSQTRIELGEQYF. In nucleotides, the CDR3 is TGTGCCAGTAGCCAAACCCGGATCGAGTTGGGCGAGCAGTACTTC. The chain recombines TRBV4-2 with TRBJ2-7, with no clear D. Germline-derived CDR1 and CDR2 are LGHNA and YNFKEQ. The CDR3 extends over 15 amino acids.

In DNA form, the CDR3 reads TGCGCCAGCAGCGCCGGTAGGAGGACGCAAGAGACCCAGTACTTC. Translation: CASSAGRRTQETQYF. V gene TRBV10-1 combines with J gene TRBJ2-5, with D possibly being TRBD2 (5 bases). The CDR3 consists of 15 residues. V dropped 6 bases and J dropped 2 bases, with 16 bases sitting between them. Germline V gives CDR1 WNHNN, CDR2 SYGVQD (reference sequence).

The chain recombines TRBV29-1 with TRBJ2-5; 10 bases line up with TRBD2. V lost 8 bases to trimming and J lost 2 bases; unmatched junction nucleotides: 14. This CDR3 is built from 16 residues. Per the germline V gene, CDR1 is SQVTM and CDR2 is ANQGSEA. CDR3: CSLRGLAGDIQETQYF. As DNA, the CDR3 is TGCAGCCTAAGAGGGCTAGCGGGAGACATACAAGAGACCCAGTACTTC. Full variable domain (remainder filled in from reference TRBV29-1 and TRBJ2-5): SAVISQKPSRDICQRGTSLTIQCQVDSQVTMMFWYRQQPGQSLTLIATANQGSEATYESGFVIDKFPISRPNLTFSTLTVSNMSPEDSSIYLCSLRGLAGDIQETQYFGPGTRLLVL.

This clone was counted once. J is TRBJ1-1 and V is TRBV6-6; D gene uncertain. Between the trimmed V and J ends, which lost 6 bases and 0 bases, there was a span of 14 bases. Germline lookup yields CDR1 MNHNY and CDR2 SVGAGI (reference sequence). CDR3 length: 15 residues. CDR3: CASRTGGYLNTEAFF. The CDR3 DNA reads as TGTGCCAGCAGAACCGGAGGGTACTTGAACACTGAAGCTTTCTTT.

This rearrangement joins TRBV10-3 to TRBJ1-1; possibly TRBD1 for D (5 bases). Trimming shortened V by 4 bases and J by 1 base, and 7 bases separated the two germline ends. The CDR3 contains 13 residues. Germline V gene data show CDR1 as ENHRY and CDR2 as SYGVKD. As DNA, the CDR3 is TGTGCCATCAGTGGGGACGGGAACACTGAAGCTTTCTTT. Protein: CAISGDGNTEAFF.